This T cell receptor (beta chain) is from a study of radiotherapy plus CTLA-4 blockade in lung cancer. Study results and caveats: Tumor-derived TCR clones expanded in blood after radiotherapy plus ipilimumab.

Libraries were prepared by immunoSEQ multiplex PCR; TCRdb keeps only in-frame clonotypes and omits some of them. The sample records roughly 50,000 clones, roughly 90% being singletons. This CDR3 is 14 amino acids long. The V end lost 2 bases, the J end lost 6 bases, and 15 bases lay between the germline ends. Germline-derived CDR1 and CDR2 are SGDLS and YYNGEE. As concerns this clone: The antigen remains unidentified.

The clonotype was recovered from a human donor with non-small cell lung cancer that progressed on radiotherapy plus ipilimumab. Some clones in this sample may be carry-over from other donors' samples. The source was peripheral blood, collected from a patient treated with radiotherapy plus ipilimumab. This chain joins TRBV9 and TRBJ2-7, with D unresolved. CDR3 nucleotide sequence: TGTGCCAGCAGCGTTGCCGTGGTTTCGGGCGAGCAGTACTTC. Translation gives CASSVAVVSGEQYF. Combining the CDR3 with reference TRBV9 and TRBJ2-7 gives the whole variable domain DSGVTQTPKHLITATGQRVTLRCSPRSGDLSVYWYQQSLDQGLQFLIQYYNGEERAKGNILERFSAQQFPDLHSELNLSSLELGDSALYFCASSVAVVSGEQYFGPGTRLTVT.